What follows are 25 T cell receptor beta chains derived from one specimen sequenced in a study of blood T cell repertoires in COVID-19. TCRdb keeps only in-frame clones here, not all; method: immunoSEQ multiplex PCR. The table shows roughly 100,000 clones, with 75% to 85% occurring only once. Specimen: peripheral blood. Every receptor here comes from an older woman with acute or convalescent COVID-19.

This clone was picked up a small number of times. Written as DNA, the CDR3 is TGCGCCAGCAGGGGAGGACGCAATCAGCCCCAGCATTTT. Protein product: CASRGGRNQPQHF. J is TRBJ1-5 and V is TRBV23-1; D gene unclear. TRBV23-1 is noted as an ORF with a role that remains uncertain. CDR3 length equals 13 residues. With 6 bases removed from V and 2 bases from J, the gap between germline ends came to 8 bases.

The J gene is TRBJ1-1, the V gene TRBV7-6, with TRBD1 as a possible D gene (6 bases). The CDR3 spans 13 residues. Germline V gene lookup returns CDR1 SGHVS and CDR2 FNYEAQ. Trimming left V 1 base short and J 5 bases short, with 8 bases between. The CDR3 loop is CASSLGGRTEAFF. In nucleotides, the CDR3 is TGTGCCAGCAGCTTAGGGGGGCGTACTGAAGCTTTCTTT.

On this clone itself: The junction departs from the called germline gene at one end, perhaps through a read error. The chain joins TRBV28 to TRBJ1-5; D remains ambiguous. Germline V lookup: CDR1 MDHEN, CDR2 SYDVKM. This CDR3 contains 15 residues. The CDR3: CTSSFLQNSNQPQHF. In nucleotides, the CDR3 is TGTACCAGCAGTTTCCTCCAGAATAGCAATCAGCCCCAGCATTTT.

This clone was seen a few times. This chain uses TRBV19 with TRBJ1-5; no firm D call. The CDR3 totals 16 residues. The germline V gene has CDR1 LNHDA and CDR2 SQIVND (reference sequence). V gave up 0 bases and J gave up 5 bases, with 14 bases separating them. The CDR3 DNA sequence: TGTGCCAGTAGTATAGATCCGTGGAGGAGGGATCAGCCCCAGCATTTT. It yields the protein CASSIDPWRRDQPQHF.

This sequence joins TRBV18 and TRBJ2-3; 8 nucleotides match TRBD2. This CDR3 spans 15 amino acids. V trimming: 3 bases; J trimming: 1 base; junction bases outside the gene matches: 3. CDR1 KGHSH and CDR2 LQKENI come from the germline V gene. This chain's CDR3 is CASSPNSGGTDTQYF. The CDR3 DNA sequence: TGTGCCAGCTCACCGAATAGCGGGGGCACAGATACGCAGTATTTT. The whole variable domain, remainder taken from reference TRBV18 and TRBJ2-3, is NAGVMQNPRHLVRRRGQEARLRCSPMKGHSHVYWYRQLPEEGLKFMVYLQKENIIDESGMPKERFSAEFPKEGPSILRIQQVVRGDSAAYFCASSPNSGGTDTQYFGPGTRLTVL.

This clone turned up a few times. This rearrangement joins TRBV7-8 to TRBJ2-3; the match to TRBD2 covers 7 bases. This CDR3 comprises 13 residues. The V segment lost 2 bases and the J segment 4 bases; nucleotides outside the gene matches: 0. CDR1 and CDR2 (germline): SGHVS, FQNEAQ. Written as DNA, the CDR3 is TGTGCCAGCAGCTTACGGGGGGCAGATACGCAGTATTTT. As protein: CASSLRGADTQYF.

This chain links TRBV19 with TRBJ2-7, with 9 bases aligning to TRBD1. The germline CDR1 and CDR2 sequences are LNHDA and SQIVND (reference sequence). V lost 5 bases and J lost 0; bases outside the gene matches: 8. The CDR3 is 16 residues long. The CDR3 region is CASSPPGTGTSYEQYF. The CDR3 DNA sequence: TGTGCCAGTAGTCCCCCCGGGACAGGGACCTCCTACGAGCAGTACTTC.

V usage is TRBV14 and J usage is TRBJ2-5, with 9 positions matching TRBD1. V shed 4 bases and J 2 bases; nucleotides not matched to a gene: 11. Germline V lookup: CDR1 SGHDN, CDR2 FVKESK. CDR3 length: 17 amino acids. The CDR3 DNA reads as TGTGCCAGCAGCCGAGGTCTAGGACAGGGGCAACAAGAGACCCAGTACTTC. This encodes CASSRGLGQGQQETQYF. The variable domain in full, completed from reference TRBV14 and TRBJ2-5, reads EAGVTQFPSHSVIEKGQTVTLRCDPISGHDNLYWYRRVMGKEIKFLLHFVKESKQDESGMPNNRFLAERTGGTYSTLKVQPAELEDSGVYFCASSRGLGQGQQETQYFGPGTRLLVL.

The CDR3 loop is CASREREVGETQYF. Written as DNA, the CDR3 is TGTGCCAGCAGGGAAAGGGAGGTGGGAGAGACCCAGTACTTC. The V gene is TRBV2, the J gene TRBJ2-5, with TRBD2 as a possible D gene (6 bases). Germline CDR1 SNHLY, CDR2 FYNNEI. The length of the CDR3 is 14 residues. V was cut by 6 bases and J by 4 bases, with 15 bases left in between.

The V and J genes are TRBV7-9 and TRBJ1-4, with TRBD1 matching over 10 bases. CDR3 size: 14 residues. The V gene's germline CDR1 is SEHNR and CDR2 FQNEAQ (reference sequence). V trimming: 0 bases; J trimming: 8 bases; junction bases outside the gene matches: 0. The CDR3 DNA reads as TGTGCCAGCAGCTTAGCGGACAGGGGGGAAAAACTGTTTTTT. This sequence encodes CASSLADRGEKLFF.

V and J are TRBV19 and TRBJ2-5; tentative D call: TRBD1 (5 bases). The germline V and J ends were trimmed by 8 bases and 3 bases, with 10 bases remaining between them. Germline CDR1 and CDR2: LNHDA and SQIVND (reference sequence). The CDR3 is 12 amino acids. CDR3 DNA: TGTGCCAGTGGCGCCAGGGAAGAGACCCAGTACTTC. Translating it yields CASGAREETQYF.

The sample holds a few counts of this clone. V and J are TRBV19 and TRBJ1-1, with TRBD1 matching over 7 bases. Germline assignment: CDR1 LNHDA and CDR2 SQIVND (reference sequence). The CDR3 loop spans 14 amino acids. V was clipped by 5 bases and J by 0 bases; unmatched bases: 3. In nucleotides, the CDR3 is TGTGCCAGTAGTTGGGACAGCTTGAACACTGAAGCTTTCTTT. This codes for CASSWDSLNTEAFF.

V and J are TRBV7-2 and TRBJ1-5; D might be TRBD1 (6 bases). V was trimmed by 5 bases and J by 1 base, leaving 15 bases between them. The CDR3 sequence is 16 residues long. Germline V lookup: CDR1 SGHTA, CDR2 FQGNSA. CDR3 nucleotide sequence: TGTGCCAGCAGCCTCGACAGGCGTGGCAGCAATCAGCCCCAGCATTTT. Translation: CASSLDRRGSNQPQHF.

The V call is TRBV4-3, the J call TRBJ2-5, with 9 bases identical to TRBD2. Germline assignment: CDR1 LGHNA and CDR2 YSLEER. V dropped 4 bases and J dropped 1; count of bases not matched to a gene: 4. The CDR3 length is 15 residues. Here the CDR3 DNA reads TGCGCCAGCAGCCCCGCTAGCGGGGCCCAAGAGACCCAGTACTTC. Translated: CASSPASGAQETQYF.

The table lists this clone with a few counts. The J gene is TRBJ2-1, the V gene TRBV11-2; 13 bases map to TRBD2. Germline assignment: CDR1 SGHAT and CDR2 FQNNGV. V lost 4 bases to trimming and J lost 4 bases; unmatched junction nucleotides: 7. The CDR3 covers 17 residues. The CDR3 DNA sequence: TGTGCCAGCAGCTACAGACTAGCGGGGGGTTATTACAATGAGCAGTTCTTC. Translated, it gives CASSYRLAGGYYNEQFF.

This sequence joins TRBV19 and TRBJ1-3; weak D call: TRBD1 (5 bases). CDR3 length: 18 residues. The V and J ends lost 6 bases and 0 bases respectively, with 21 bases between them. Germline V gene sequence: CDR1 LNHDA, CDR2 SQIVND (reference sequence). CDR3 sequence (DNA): TGTGCCAGTAGAGGGGAGGCCAGCAGGAAAAGCTCTGGAAACACCATATATTTT. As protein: CASRGEASRKSSGNTIYF. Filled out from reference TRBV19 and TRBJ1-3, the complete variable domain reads DGGITQSPKYLFRKEGQNVTLSCEQNLNHDAMYWYRQDPGQGLRLIYYSQIVNDFQKGDIAEGYSVSREKKESFPLTVTSAQKNPTAFYLCASRGEASRKSSGNTIYFGEGSWLTVV.

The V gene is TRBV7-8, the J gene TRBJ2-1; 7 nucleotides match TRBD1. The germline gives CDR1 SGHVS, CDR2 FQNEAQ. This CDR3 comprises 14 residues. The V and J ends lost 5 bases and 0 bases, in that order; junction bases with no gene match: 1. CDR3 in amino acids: CASSRDSSYNEQFF. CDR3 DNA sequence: TGTGCCAGCAGCCGGGACAGCTCCTACAATGAGCAGTTCTTC. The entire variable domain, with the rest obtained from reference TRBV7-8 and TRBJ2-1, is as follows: GAGVSQSPRYKVAKRGQDVALRCDPISGHVSLFWYQQALGQGPEFLTYFQNEAQLDKSGLPSDRFFAERPEGSVSTLKIQRTQQEDSAVYLCASSRDSSYNEQFFGPGTRLTVL.

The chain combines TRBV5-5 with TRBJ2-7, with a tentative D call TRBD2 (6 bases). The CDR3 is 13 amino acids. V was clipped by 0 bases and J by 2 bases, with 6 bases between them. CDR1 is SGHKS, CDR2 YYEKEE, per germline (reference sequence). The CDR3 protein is CASSLGTTYEQYF. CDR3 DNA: TGTGCCAGCAGCTTGGGGACTACCTACGAGCAGTACTTC. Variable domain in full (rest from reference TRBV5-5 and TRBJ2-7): DAGVTQSPTHLIKTRGQQVTLRCSPISGHKSVSWYQQVLGQGPQFIFQYYEKEERGRGNFPDRFSARQFPNYSSELNVNALLLGDSALYLCASSLGTTYEQYFGPGTRLTVT.

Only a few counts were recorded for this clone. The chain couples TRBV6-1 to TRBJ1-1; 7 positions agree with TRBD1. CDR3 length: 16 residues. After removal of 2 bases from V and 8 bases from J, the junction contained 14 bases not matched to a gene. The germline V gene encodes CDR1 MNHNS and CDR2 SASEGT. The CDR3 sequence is CASSERERVQGVEAFF. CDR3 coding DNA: TGTGCCAGCAGTGAAAGGGAGAGGGTCCAGGGGGTCGAAGCTTTCTTT.

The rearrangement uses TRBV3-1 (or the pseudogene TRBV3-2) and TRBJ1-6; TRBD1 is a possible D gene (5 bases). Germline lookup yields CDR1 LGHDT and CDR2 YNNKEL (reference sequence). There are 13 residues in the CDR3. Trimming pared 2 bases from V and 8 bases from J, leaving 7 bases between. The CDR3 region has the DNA TGTGCCAGCAGCCAATTAGGGGATTCACCCCTCCACTTT. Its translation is CASSQLGDSPLHF.

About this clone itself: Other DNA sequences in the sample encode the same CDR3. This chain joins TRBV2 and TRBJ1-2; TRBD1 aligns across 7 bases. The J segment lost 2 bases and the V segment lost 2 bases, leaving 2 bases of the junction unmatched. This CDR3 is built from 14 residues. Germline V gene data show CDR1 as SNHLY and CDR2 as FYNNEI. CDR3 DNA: TGTGCCAGCAGTGAAAGGGGGCCGAACTATGGCTACACCTTC. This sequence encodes CASSERGPNYGYTF.

The CDR3 reads CASSQAGLAGGNIQYF. Here the CDR3 DNA reads TGCGCCAGCAGCCAAGCTGGACTAGCGGGGGGAAACATTCAGTACTTC. V gene TRBV4-1 combines with J gene TRBJ2-4; 14 positions match TRBD2. With V trimmed by 1 base and J by 6 bases, 2 bases remained unmatched. This CDR3 is built from 16 residues. Germline V lookup: CDR1 MGHRA, CDR2 YSYEKL.

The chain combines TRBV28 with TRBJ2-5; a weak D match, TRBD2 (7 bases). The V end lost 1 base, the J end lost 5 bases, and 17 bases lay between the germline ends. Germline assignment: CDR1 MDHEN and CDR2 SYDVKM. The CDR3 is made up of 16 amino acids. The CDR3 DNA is TGTGCCAGCAGTTTATCCCTCCTCGAGGGGGGGGAGACCCAGTACTTC. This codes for CASSLSLLEGGETQYF.

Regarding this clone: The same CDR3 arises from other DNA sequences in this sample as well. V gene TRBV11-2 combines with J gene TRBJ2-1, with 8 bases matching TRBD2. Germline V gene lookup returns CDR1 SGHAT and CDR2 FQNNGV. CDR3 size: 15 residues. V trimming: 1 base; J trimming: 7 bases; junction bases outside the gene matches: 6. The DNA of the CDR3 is TGTGCCAGCAGCTTAGGAAGCGGGAGCGGGAATGAGCAGTTCTTC. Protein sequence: CASSLGSGSGNEQFF.

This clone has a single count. CDR3 DNA sequence: TGCGCCAGCAGCCAAGATGGGAGGGCCTTTGAGACCCAGTACTTC. Its translation: CASSQDGRAFETQYF. The chain couples TRBV4-3 to TRBJ2-5, with 7 bases matching TRBD2. Germline lookup yields CDR1 LGHNA and CDR2 YSLEER. This CDR3 is built from 15 residues. The junction had 6 bases not matched to a gene; V was cut back by 0 bases and J by 5 bases.